A single sample gave rise to the 10 T cell receptor beta chains below, sequenced in a study of blood T cell repertoires in COVID-19. Clones were sequenced by immunoSEQ multiplex PCR, and TCRdb holds only the in-frame ones, with some missing. This sample has 150,000 to 200,000 clones, with about 80% found just once. The sample comprised peripheral blood. These receptors were obtained from a woman in her 40s with COVID-19, enrolled during active disease.

The gene calls are TRBV30 and TRBJ2-1, with 12 bases that match TRBD2. With V trimmed by 2 bases and J by 11 bases, 7 bases remained unmatched. The CDR3 contains 14 residues. Germline V gene sequence: CDR1 GTSNPN, CDR2 SVGIG (reference sequence). In nucleotides, the CDR3 is TGTGCCTGGAGTTTACAGGGACTAGCGGGCAAGCAGTTCTTC. Translated, it gives CAWSLQGLAGKQFF.

This sequence joins TRBV19 and TRBJ1-1, with 8 bases fitting TRBD1. CDR3 length: 13 residues. Losses at the gene ends were 6 bases for V and 10 bases for J; bases not matched to a gene: 10. Germline V gene lookup returns CDR1 LNHDA and CDR2 SQIVND (reference sequence). The CDR3 DNA reads TGTGCCAGTAGCGAATCCCAGGGGACAGGAGCTTTCTTT. Translation: CASSESQGTGAFF.

The rearrangement uses TRBV19 and TRBJ1-1; D call uncertain. The CDR3 loop spans 12 amino acids. CDR1 LNHDA and CDR2 SQIVND come from the germline V gene (reference sequence). V gave up 4 bases and J gave up 4 bases, with 7 bases separating them. The CDR3 reads CASSKQSTEAFF. The CDR3 region has the DNA TGTGCCAGTAGTAAACAGAGCACTGAAGCTTTCTTT.

J is TRBJ2-1 and V is TRBV5-4; 10 bases align to TRBD2. Germline CDR1 reads SGHNT; CDR2 reads YYREEE (reference sequence). With 3 bases clipped from V and 3 bases from J, the junction kept 12 bases outside the gene matches. The CDR3 contains 18 residues. The CDR3 protein is CASSSTPPGLASYNEQFF. DNA of the CDR3: TGTGCCAGCAGCTCGACACCCCCGGGACTAGCGAGCTACAATGAGCAGTTCTTC.

The chain recombines TRBV6-6 with TRBJ1-2, with 7 bases that match TRBD1. The CDR3 consists of 16 residues. Trimming took 5 bases from V and 0 from J; bases not matched to a gene: 9. Germline assignment: CDR1 MNHNY and CDR2 SVGAGI (reference sequence). The CDR3 is CASSKGQAEANYGYTF. CDR3 coding DNA: TGTGCCAGCAGTAAAGGACAGGCAGAAGCTAACTATGGCTACACCTTC.

V is TRBV4-2 and J is TRBJ2-5, with TRBD2 as a possible D gene (5 bases). Trimming took off 6 bases at V and 3 bases at J, with 14 bases between the two ends. Germline CDR1 reads LGHNA; CDR2 reads YNFKEQ. This CDR3 region has 14 residues. CDR3 in DNA: TGTGCCAGCAGGGGAGCCTCACAAAAAGAGACCCAGTACTTC. This encodes CASRGASQKETQYF.

This clone was counted once. The chain couples TRBV19 to TRBJ2-3; maybe TRBD1 (6 bases). The V gene's germline CDR1 is LNHDA and CDR2 SQIVND (reference sequence). CDR3 size: 16 residues. V was pared by 3 bases and J by 0 bases, with 13 bases between. For the CDR3, the DNA is TGTGCCAGTAGTATTACCAGGGGATTTAGCACAGATACGCAGTATTTT. Protein: CASSITRGFSTDTQYF. Supplemented by reference TRBV19 and TRBJ2-3, the full variable domain reads DGGITQSPKYLFRKEGQNVTLSCEQNLNHDAMYWYRQDPGQGLRLIYYSQIVNDFQKGDIAEGYSVSREKKESFPLTVTSAQKNPTAFYLCASSITRGFSTDTQYFGPGTRLTVL.

This clone has more than one count but fewer than ten. This chain connects TRBV9 to TRBJ2-1; D is ambiguous. From germline, CDR1 is SGDLS and CDR2 YYNGEE. The CDR3 is 13 amino acids. Trimming pared 0 bases from V and 5 bases from J, leaving 6 bases between. The DNA of the CDR3 is TGTGCCAGCAGCGTAGGACTGAACAATGAGCAGTTCTTC. This translates into CASSVGLNNEQFF. The full variable domain, its missing parts supplied by reference TRBV9 and TRBJ2-1, is DSGVTQTPKHLITATGQRVTLRCSPRSGDLSVYWYQQSLDQGLQFLIQYYNGEERAKGNILERFSAQQFPDLHSELNLSSLELGDSALYFCASSVGLNNEQFFGPGTRLTVL.

The gene calls are TRBV5-1 and TRBJ2-3, with 10 positions matching TRBD2. V was clipped by 4 bases and J by 2 bases; unmatched bases: 7. Germline V CDR1 and CDR2: SGHRS, YFSETQ. The CDR3 consists of 16 residues. The CDR3 nucleotides are TGCGCCAGCAGCGGTGGACTAGCGGAGTCCACAGATACGCAGTATTTT. Translating gives CASSGGLAESTDTQYF.

In this sample, this clone turned up a few times. V gene TRBV18 combines with J gene TRBJ2-2; TRBD2 matches at 8 bases. The CDR3 has 17 amino acids. After removal of 6 bases from V and 0 bases from J, the junction contained 9 bases not matched to a gene. CDR1 KGHSH and CDR2 LQKENI come from the germline V gene. The CDR3 sequence is CASSTWGAGANTGELFF. CDR3 DNA: TGTGCCAGCTCCACGTGGGGAGCGGGAGCGAACACCGGGGAGCTGTTTTTT.